The rows below give T cell receptor beta chains drawn from one sample of a study of shared clonotypes between healthy human individuals. Data came from immunoSEQ multiplex PCR; TCRdb stores just in-frame clones and leaves some out. The table records some 2.1 million clones, 93% of them present only once. The source material was naive CD8+ T cells from PBMCs. These receptors all stem from a man between 18 and 35 years old in good health. Some clones in this sample may be carry-over from other donors' samples. CDR3s leave out the opening cysteine and the closing phenylalanine or tryptophan. The order of the fields is V gene, CDR3 protein.

v_call: TRBV7-8; cdr3_aa: ASSSLGVSSYEQY
v_call: TRBV5-1; cdr3_aa: ASSLGLPRGHV
v_call: TRBV19; cdr3_aa: ASSSRDSSFYEQY
v_call: TRBV2; cdr3_aa: ASNTWVGSYEQY
v_call: TRBV14; cdr3_aa: ASSQGSFGTAKNIQY
v_call: TRBV20-1; cdr3_aa: SSILRYEQY
v_call: TRBV7-3; cdr3_aa: ASSITWNTEAF
v_call: TRBV10-3; cdr3_aa: ATETRDRGDNEQF
v_call: TRBV14; cdr3_aa: ASGTAYTEAF
v_call: TRBV5-1; cdr3_aa: ASSLGDYVSYEQY
v_call: TRBV7-9; cdr3_aa: ASSLGGRPPF
v_call: TRBV9; cdr3_aa: ASSQTGSLGEQY
v_call: TRBV5-1; cdr3_aa: ASSVRGGSLYEQY
v_call: TRBV5-1; cdr3_aa: ASSSPRRIVGF
v_call: TRBV18; cdr3_aa: ASSSLPLTREQY
v_call: TRBV27; cdr3_aa: ASSRLAGVNEQF
v_call: TRBV27; cdr3_aa: ASSPSGGLADYNEQF
v_call: TRBV28; cdr3_aa: ASSLAGRPLDEQY
v_call: TRBV6-5; cdr3_aa: ASSYSTGGVSYEQY
v_call: TRBV11-2; cdr3_aa: ASSPLEGYEQY
v_call: TRBV9; cdr3_aa: ASSGSGREDTGELF
v_call: TRBV11-3; cdr3_aa: ASSSIFSNTGELF
v_call: TRBV7-9; cdr3_aa: ASSGRREFSGNTTY
v_call: TRBV13; cdr3_aa: ASSYGTANEKLF
v_call: TRBV5-1; cdr3_aa: ASSSTGGSFYEQY
v_call: TRBV27; cdr3_aa: ASSTRGLLYEQY
v_call: TRBV4-1; cdr3_aa: ASSHLPETSGREYEQY
v_call: TRBV28; cdr3_aa: ASTRPSNQPQH
v_call: TRBV7-9; cdr3_aa: ASSLGGGEQY
v_call: TRBV10-3; cdr3_aa: AIRGHSSYNEQF
v_call: TRBV18; cdr3_aa: ASSPSRRDGYT
v_call: TRBV6-1; cdr3_aa: ASTWTSGYTGELF
v_call: TRBV27; cdr3_aa: ASSLKQGGGNTIY
v_call: TRBV4-1; cdr3_aa: ASSQGGDTQY
v_call: TRBV7-8; cdr3_aa: ASSLEGPGGPYEQY
v_call: TRBV5-1; cdr3_aa: ASSTDRVGYGYT
v_call: TRBV28; cdr3_aa: ASILTRQGFQPQH